This T cell receptor (beta chain) was sequenced in a study of cytomegalovirus exposure and HLA in healthy donors. The CDR3 contains 16 residues. Trimming took 5 bases from V and 6 from J; bases not matched to a gene: 8. Germline V gene sequence: CDR1 LNHDA, CDR2 SQIVND (reference sequence). With 60 Vbeta and 13 Jbeta primers, the PCR was carried out. Assay used: immunoSEQ multiplex PCR; TCRdb lists only in-frame clones, some missing. The data hold around 40,000 clones, with 70% to 85% observed a single time. The count of this clone is one. Its antigen remains unidentified. The study's findings and limits: Reportedly, fewer N-insertions than the approximately 700-donor mean appeared in an Asian-associated ancestry cluster in a later analysis. Available immune exposure information covered CMV serostatus only.

The sample comprised PBMCs. The chain is built from TRBV19 and TRBJ2-1; 12 bases match TRBD2. This clonotype originated in a man aged 25-45 years in good health and CMV-seronegative. For the CDR3, the DNA is TGTGCCAGTAGTGCAATCTCTAGCGGGAGGGCCAATGAGCAGTTCTTC. Protein sequence: CASSAISSGRANEQFF.